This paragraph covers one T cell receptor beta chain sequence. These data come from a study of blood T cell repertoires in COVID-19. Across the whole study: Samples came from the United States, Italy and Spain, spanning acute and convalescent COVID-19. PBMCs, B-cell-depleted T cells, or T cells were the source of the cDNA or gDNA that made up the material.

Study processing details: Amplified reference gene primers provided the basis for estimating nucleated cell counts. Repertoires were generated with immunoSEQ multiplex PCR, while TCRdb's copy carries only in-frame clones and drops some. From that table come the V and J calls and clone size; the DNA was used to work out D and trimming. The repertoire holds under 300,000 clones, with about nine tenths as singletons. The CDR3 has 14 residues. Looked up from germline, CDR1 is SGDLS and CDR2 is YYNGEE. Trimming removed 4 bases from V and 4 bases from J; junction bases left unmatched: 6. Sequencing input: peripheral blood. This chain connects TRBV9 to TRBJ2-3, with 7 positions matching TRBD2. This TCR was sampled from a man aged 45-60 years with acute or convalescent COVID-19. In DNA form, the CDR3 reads TGTGCCAGCAGCCTTTGGGGGGGATCAGATACGCAGTATTTT. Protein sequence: CASSLWGGSDTQYF.